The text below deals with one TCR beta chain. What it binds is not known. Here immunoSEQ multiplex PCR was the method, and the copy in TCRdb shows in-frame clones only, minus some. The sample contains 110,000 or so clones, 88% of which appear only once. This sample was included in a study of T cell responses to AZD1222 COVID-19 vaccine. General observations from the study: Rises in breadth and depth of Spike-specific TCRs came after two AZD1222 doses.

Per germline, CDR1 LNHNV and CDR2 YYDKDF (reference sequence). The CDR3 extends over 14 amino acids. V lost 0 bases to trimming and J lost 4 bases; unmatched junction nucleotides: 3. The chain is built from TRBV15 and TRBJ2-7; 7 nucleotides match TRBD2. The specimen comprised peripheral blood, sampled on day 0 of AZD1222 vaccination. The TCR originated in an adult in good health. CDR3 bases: TGTGCCACCAGCAGAGAGGGGGGAGGGTACGAGCAGTACTTC. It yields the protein CATSREGGGYEQYF.